This TCR beta chain was found in a study of cytomegalovirus exposure and HLA in healthy donors (dated by TCRdb to about 2017). In the study overall: An earlier analysis of roughly 570 of the donors reported approximately 280 Gb of sequence data and 117 million unique TCR beta sequences obtained from about 180 million T cells. Among around 400 genotyped donors of the cohort, an average of approximately 220,000 unique TCR beta nucleotide sequences was sequenced per donor, of which 15% to 20% were non-productive. The aim of the study was to test whether cataloging public T cell receptors could identify signatures of past pathogen exposure. A later analysis re-examined previously published TCR beta repertoires from more than 650 donors and added high-resolution HLA genotyping to investigate patterns of TCR occurrence. An early release covering roughly 600 HLA-typed donors comprised approximately 300 gigabases of sequencing data and about 90 million unique TCR sequences. The study used immunosequencing to profile the T cell repertoires of approximately 640 subjects and linked those repertoires to cytomegalovirus serostatus. Of the roughly 400 genotyped donors, roughly 85% fell in the genetic ancestry cluster associated with self-reported Caucasian donors. Four to six DR-DQ haplotypes were handled as single units for association and clustering because linkage in the cohort was strong. The study combined high-throughput TCR immunosequencing, statistical association of individual TCRs with disease status, and machine learning to predict cytomegalovirus infection status. A later genetic analysis took genome-wide SNP genotypes for 398 of the 666 donors and used that subset as a discovery cohort. In an earlier analysis of roughly 580 of the donors, high-throughput TCR beta sequencing was used to judge whether each TCR beta V gene segment behaved as functional or pseudogenic. HLA typing covered class I and class II loci at four-digit resolution. Typing coverage differed by locus: A, B, C, DRB1 and DQB1 were typed in about 629-640 donors, DQA1 in approximately 520, DPA1 in roughly 590, and DPB1 in 472. All discovery cohort repertoires had been generated using a single sequencing platform. Along with the approximately 620-subject first cohort, a separate validation cohort of 120 different subjects was used. Donor age, sex, ethnicity and CMV serostatus were compiled together with the repertoire data. In the later analysis, no new phenotypic data were used to find candidate immune exposures; instead, reliance was placed on TCR beta sequences and their occurrence across donors. What the work shows at the level of the full study, not this receptor alone: A further reported finding was that TCR beta sequences accurately predicted the HLA-A and HLA-B alleles for most subjects in the first cohort. CMV serostatus was the only immune exposure information available for the cohort. Because HLA typing was unavailable for some donors at each locus, only the typed subset was used in association tests. Linkage disequilibrium might explain the correlated functional status among segregating V segments, but an unknown experimental factor could not be ruled out. Compared with the approximately 670-donor mean, donors in an Asian-associated ancestry cluster had fewer N-insertions in productive TCRs, according to a later genetic analysis. It was suggested by the authors that the approach could potentially be generalized to other disease states and immunological phenotypes. An earlier analysis of approximately 530 of the donors showed that most TCR beta V segments appeared in productive rearrangements either about 87% or about 30% of the time, which broadly matched IMGT annotations. The study listed over 150 TCR beta chains as associated with cytomegalovirus. Sequencing depth was assumed to be roughly uniform across donors in the presence/absence analyses, though that assumption may not hold. Compared with equally common non-associated chains, HLA-associated TCR beta chains in a later analysis were more clonally expanded and had lower generation probabilities. Across donors, most TCR sequences were observed very rarely, whereas some public TCRs were present in many individuals. When HLA alleles, especially DR and DQ, strongly co-occurred, attributing TCR associations to individual alleles was difficult. According to a later analysis, most CMV-associated TCR beta chains appeared to be HLA-restricted, and the HLA associations seemed to be driven largely by CMV exposure. The classifier was reported to diagnose cytomegalovirus status with high specificity and sensitivity in both the original and validation cohorts. An association between a missense DCLRE1C variant and V-gene and J-gene trimming of TCR beta chains was found in a later genetic analysis and replicated in an independent cohort. The cohort was sequenced for TCR beta chains only, and without alpha or paired-chain data the features that could be detected were limited. A cluster of highly shared sequence variants was judged likely to be a technical artifact of the sequencing pipeline. In a later analysis, about 17,000 TCR beta sequences were associated with specific HLA alleles at a false discovery rate of 0.05. A later analysis reported that several top co-occurrence clusters appeared linked to parvovirus B19, influenza, CMV and Epstein-Barr virus. Because the 87-base-pair reads could not distinguish some IMGT-functional V segments, including TRBV6-2 and TRBV6-3, those segments were excluded. In vitro tests confirmed that a few of the cytomegalovirus-associated TCR beta chains recognize cytomegalovirus antigens. Because counts were too low, seventeen rarely observed V segments, including chromosome 9 orphons, were excluded from the earlier analysis of 587 of the donors. A later analysis found that TCR association rates varied across HLA loci, with DRB1 alleles showing the most associated TCRs and HLA-C alleles the fewest.

The CDR3 numbers 18 residues from cysteine through phenylalanine. Here the CDR3 DNA is all that survives: 54 bases in frame from base 1. Germline trimming: 2 bases from V, 6 bases from J; junction bases outside gene matches: 11. CDR1 and CDR2, looked up from the germline V gene, are SGHVS and FQNEAQ. Comment on this clone: What this receptor recognizes is not known.

In total, about 650 healthy bone marrow donors made up the cohort. At the time of sampling, all cohort members were nominally healthy, though unrecorded immune exposures were likely present. The donor was CMV seronegative and belonged to the group of over 300 seronegative cohort members. Each donor provided a peripheral blood sample, and peripheral blood mononuclear cells were used for TCR beta sequencing. Genomic DNA extraction from the blood cell samples was performed with the Qiagen DNeasy Blood Extraction Kit. The library was prepared using the immunoSEQ multiplex PCR assay. A mixture of 60 forward primers for TCR Vbeta segments and 13 reverse primers for TCR Jbeta segments was used in the multiplex PCR. A multiplex PCR assay on genomic DNA amplified the CDR3 region of rearranged TCR beta genes. Amplified TCR beta libraries were sequenced as 87-base-pair reads on the Illumina HiSeq System. The authors' analysis ran thus. A later analysis tallied 75 million to 95 million unique TCR beta chains across the 650 to 750 repertoires, and around 10 million of those chains were shared by two or more donors. Raw reads were error-corrected and collapsed into unique sequences by a nearest-neighbor algorithm in which closely related sequences were merged to remove PCR and sequencing errors. CDR3 sequences were aligned to IMGT reference sequences to assign V, D and J gene segments. For a sequence to be retained, a match of at least six nucleotides was required to both a V gene segment and a J gene segment. A rearrangement counted as productive if the CDR3 had no stop codons and remained in frame with V and J, and every other rearrangement counted as non-productive. Following IMGT convention, CDR3 was defined as the stretch from the second conserved V-encoded cysteine to the conserved J-encoded phenylalanine. Sequences without an unambiguous match to a single V gene segment were excluded from the earlier analysis of several hundred of the donors. An earlier analysis of about 600 of the donors called V segments functional above 56.7% productive rearrangements and segregating when the between-donor standard deviation exceeded 5%. A statistical classification framework was built for diagnosing cytomegalovirus status from the catalog of TCR beta chain sequences. In a later analysis, TCR nucleotide sequences were compared against IMGT/GENE-DB human TR gene sequences so that V and J genes could be assigned. The TCRdist pipeline was used in a later analysis to assign CDR3 sequences and most-parsimonious VDJ recombination scenarios. In a later analysis, each TCR beta chain was defined by its CDR3 amino acid sequence together with its V-gene family, and reads lacking a unique V-gene family were excluded. To address suspected cross-contamination and a sequencing artifact, a later analysis removed some 620 highly shared, low-generation-probability nucleotide sequences. In a later analysis, a clonal expansion index for each public chain was calculated from normalized within-repertoire ranks of inferred template counts. In a later analysis, generation probabilities were computed using a VDJ recombination model fitted to out-of-frame rearrangements, and the results were checked against IGoR. Hypergeometric tests were used in a later analysis to score TCR-TCR, TCR-HLA and TCR-CMV co-occurrence, with a repertoire-size bias correction applied to the TCR pairs. In a later analysis, false discovery rates were estimated by permuting HLA or CMV assignments 20 times. In a later analysis, co-occurring TCRs were grouped using DBSCAN, and TCRdist sequence similarity was added for clustering within HLA-allele-positive subsets. Repertoires with fewer than 30,000 or more than 120,000 public chains, plus five repertoires with anomalous nucleotide sharing, were excluded from co-occurrence clustering. The table comes from immuneACCESS by way of TCRdb, which keeps in-frame sequences with V and J called. Part of the clones is missing from these tables; in studies checked, under half for an unresolved V gene and the rest for unknown reasons. V and J calls and clone size are given by that table; D and trimming were obtained from the DNA. The table for this sample shows roughly 84,000 clones. The leading ten clones occupy about 0.61% of the sample.

The sample was PBMCs. The rearranged chain carries TRBV7-8 and TRBJ2-4, and 12 junctional nucleotides match TRBD2. This TCR was recovered from a man in his forties or fifties in good health and CMV-seronegative. The nucleotide sequence reads TGTGCCAGCAGCTTACTAGCGGGGGGGAGTCGTCGTGGAAACATTCAGTACTTC. Translation gives CASSLLAGGSRRGNIQYF.